This TCR beta chain emerged from a study of blood T cell repertoires in COVID-19. Study summary: Acute and convalescent COVID-19 specimens originated in the United States, Italy and Spain. Sources were T cells, B-cell-depleted T cells, or PBMCs; the material itself was cDNA or gDNA.

In the original analysis: Reference gene primers were amplified, and this amplification served to estimate nucleated cell counts. Generated by immunoSEQ multiplex PCR, the TCRdb table keeps only in-frame clones and is missing some. Clone size and V and J calls were adopted from that table, with D and trimming inferred from the DNA. This sample carries over 200,000 clones, roughly nine tenths of them seen once, and the ten largest clones take under 2.5%. Looked up from germline, CDR1 is MDHEN and CDR2 is SYDVKM. The CDR3 has 17 residues. V shed 3 bases and J shed 4 bases, with 16 bases lying between them.

The chain has TRBV28 and TRBJ2-6, with D possibly matching TRBD2 (7 bases). The material sequenced was peripheral blood. The sequence was obtained from a middle-aged man with active or convalescent COVID-19. CDR3: CASSFRGGSDGANVLTF. DNA for the CDR3: TGTGCCAGCAGTTTTAGGGGGGGCTCTGACGGGGCCAACGTCCTGACTTTC.